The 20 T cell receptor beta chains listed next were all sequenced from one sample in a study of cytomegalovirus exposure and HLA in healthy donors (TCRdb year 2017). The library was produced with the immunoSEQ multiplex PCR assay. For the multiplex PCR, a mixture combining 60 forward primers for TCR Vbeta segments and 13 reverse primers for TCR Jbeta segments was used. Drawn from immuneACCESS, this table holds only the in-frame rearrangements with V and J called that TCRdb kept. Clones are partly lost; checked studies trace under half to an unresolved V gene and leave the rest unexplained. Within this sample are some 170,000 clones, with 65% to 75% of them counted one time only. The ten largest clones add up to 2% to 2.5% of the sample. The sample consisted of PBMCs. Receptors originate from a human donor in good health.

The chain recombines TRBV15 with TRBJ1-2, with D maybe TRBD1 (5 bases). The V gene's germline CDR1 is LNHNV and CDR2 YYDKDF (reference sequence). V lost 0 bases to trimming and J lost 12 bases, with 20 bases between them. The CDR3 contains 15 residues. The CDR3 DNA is TGTGCCACCAGCAGAGATCGGGGGGTAGGGATTAAGGACACCTTC. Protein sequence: CATSRDRGVGIKDTF.

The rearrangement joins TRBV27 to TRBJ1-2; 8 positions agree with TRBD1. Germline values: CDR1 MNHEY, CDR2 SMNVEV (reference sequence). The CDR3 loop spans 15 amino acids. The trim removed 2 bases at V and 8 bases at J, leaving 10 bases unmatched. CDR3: CASSLGSGGLGGYTF. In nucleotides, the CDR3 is TGTGCCAGCAGTTTAGGGTCAGGGGGCTTAGGAGGCTACACCTTC.

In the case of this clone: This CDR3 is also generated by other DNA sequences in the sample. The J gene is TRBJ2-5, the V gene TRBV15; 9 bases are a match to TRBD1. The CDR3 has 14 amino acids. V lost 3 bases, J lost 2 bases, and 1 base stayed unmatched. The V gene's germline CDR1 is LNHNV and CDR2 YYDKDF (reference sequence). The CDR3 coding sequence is TGTGCCACCAGCAGGGACAGGGGACAAGAGACCCAGTACTTC. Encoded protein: CATSRDRGQETQYF.

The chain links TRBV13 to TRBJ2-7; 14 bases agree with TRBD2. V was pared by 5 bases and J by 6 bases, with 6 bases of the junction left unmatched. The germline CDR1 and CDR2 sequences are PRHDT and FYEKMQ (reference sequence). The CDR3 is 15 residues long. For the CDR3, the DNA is TGTGCCAGCAGCCAGAGACTAGCGGGGGGGCGCGAGCAGTACTTC. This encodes CASSQRLAGGREQYF.

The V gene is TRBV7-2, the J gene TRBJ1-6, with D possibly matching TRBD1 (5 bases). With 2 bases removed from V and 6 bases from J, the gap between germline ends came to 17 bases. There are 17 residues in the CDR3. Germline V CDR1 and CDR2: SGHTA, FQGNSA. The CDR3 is CASSLSTSGTFNSPLHF. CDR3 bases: TGTGCCAGCAGCTTAAGTACGAGCGGGACCTTTAATTCACCCCTCCACTTT.

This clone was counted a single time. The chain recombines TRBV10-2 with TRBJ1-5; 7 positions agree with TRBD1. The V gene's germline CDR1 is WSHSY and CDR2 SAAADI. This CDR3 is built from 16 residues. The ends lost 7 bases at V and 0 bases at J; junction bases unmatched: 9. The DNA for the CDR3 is TGCGCCAGCAAAAGGACAGGAGCTTATAGCAATCAGCCCCAGCATTTT. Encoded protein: CASKRTGAYSNQPQHF.

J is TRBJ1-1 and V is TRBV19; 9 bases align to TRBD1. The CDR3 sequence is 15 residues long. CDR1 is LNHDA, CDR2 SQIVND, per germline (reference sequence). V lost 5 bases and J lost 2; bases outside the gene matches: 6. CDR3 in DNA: TGTGCCAGTAGTGCCCCGGGACAGGGAAACACTGAAGCTTTCTTT. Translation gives CASSAPGQGNTEAFF.

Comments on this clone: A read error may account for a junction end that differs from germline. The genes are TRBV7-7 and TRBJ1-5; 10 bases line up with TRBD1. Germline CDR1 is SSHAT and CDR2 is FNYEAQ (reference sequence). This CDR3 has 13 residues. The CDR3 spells CASSEDRGQPQHF. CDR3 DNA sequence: TGTGCTAGCAGCGAGGACAGGGGGCAGCCCCAGCATTTT.

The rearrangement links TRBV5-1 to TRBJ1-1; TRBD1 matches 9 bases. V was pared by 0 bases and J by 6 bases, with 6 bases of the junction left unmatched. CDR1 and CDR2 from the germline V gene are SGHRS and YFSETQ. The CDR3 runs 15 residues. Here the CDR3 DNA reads TGCGCCAGCAGCTTGGAGGCACAGGGGGCGGCTGAAGCTTTCTTT. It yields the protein CASSLEAQGAAEAFF.

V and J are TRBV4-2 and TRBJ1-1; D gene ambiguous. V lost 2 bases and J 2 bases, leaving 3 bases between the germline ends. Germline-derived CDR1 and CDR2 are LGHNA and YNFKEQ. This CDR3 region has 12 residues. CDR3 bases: TGTGCCAGCAGCCAAACAAACACTGAAGCTTTCTTT. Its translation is CASSQTNTEAFF.

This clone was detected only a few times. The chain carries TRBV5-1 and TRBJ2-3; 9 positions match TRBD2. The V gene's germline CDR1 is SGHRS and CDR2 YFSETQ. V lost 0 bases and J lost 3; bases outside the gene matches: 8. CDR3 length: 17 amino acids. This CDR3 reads CASSLVRAGGVTDTQYF. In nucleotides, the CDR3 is TGCGCCAGCAGCTTGGTTCGAGCGGGGGGTGTAACAGATACGCAGTATTTT.

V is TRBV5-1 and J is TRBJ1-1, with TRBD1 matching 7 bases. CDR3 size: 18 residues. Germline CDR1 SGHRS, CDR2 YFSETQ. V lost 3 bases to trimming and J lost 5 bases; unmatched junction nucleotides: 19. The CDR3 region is CASSSSRVSGGRNTEAFF. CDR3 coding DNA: TGCGCCAGCAGCTCGTCACGGGTTTCAGGGGGTCGGAATACTGAAGCTTTCTTT.

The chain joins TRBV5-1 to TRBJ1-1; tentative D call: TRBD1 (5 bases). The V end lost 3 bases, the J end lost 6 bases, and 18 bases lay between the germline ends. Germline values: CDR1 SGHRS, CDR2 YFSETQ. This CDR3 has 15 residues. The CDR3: CASSWPTGGMSEAFF. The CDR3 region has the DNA TGCGCCAGCAGCTGGCCGACGGGGGGGATGTCTGAAGCTTTCTTT.

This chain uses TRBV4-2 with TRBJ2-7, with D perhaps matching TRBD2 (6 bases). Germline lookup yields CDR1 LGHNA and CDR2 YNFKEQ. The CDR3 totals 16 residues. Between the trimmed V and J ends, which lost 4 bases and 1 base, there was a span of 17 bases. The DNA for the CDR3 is TGTGCCAGCAGCCCAAAAATATCGGGGAGGTCCTACGAGCAGTACTTC. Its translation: CASSPKISGRSYEQYF.

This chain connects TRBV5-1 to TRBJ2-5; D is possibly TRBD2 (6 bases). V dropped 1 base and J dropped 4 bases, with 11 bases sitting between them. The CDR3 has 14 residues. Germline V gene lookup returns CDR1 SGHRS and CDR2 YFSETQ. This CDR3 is CASSLMEGTETQYF. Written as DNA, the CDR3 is TGCGCCAGCAGCTTGATGGAGGGTACAGAGACCCAGTACTTC.

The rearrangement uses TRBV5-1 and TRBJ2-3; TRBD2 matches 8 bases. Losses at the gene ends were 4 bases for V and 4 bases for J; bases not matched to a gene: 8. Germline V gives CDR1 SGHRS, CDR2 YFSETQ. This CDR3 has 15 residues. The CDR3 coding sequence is TGCGCCAGCAGCCTGACCGGGACTAGGTCAGATACGCAGTATTTT. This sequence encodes CASSLTGTRSDTQYF.

CDR3 coding DNA: TGTGCCAGCAGTGACTGGGGAGGCTATGGCTACACCTTC. This encodes CASSDWGGYGYTF. The V gene is TRBV6-1, the J gene TRBJ1-2; D is unclear. In germline, CDR1 is MNHNS, CDR2 SASEGT. The V and J ends lost 3 bases and 4 bases respectively, with 9 bases between them. The CDR3 contains 13 residues.

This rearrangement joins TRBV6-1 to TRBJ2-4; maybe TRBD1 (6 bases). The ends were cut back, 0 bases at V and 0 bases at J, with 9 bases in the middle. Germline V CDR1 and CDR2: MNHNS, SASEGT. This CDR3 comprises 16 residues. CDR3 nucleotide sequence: TGTGCCAGCAGTGAAGCGGGGGCTCTAGCCAAAAACATTCAGTACTTC. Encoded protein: CASSEAGALAKNIQYF.

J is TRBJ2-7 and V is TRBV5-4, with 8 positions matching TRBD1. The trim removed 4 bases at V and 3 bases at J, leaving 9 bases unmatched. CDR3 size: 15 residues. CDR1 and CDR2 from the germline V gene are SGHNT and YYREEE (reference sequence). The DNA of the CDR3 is TGTGCCAGCAGCCTGACAGGGGCTTTCCTCTACGAGCAGTACTTC. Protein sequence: CASSLTGAFLYEQYF.

The CDR3 loop reads CAIDQHGGGYGYTF. The CDR3 nucleotides are TGTGCCATCGACCAACACGGGGGAGGCTATGGCTACACCTTC. V is TRBV2 and J is TRBJ1-2, with D possibly TRBD1 on 5 matching bases. CDR3 size: 14 residues. From germline, CDR1 is SNHLY and CDR2 FYNNEI. Trimming left V 10 bases short and J 4 bases short, with 19 bases between.